This T cell receptor beta chain stems from a study of molecular identifiers for immune sequencing clone quantification (dated by TCRdb to 2016 to 2019). Notes on the research overall: In a replicate experiment, RNA from roughly 18,000 or 92,000 naive CD8 T cells was split into five aliquots, four of which were sequenced. This methods study used CD8 T cells to benchmark TCR RNA copy counting and molecular-identifier clustering-based TCR repertoire sequencing (MIDCIRS).

The paper as a whole reports these results and caveats: About 3 recovered TCR RNA copies per cell were obtained by modeling, versus roughly 10 by digital PCR, implying a capture efficiency of about 30%. When barcode sub-clustering was left out, chimeric consensus sequences inflated TCR diversity, with chimeras reaching as high as 47%. In CMV-specific effector cells, over 99% of molecules were held by clones above 20 RNA copies, whereas under 1% of molecules were held by such clones in naive cells. Highly expanded clone sizes could be underestimated if identical TCR molecules share a barcode. A single cell's worth of spiked-in Jurkat TCR RNA was reported detectable even among one million naive CD8 T cells. The naive libraries included spiked-in Jurkat TCR RNA (fewer than eleven copies' worth), and this RNA is not part of the donor repertoire.

As encoded in the germline V gene (reference sequence), CDR1 is LNHDA while CDR2 is SQIVND. The cysteine opens and the phenylalanine closes a CDR3 of 16 amino acids. Only CDR3 DNA remains: 48 bases, in frame from the first base. At the junction V is shortened by 7 bases and J by 0 bases, with 18 bases in between. Libraries of naive CD8 T cells were built from 20,000 to 1,000,000 sorted cells, with 10%, 30% or 50% of the purified RNA used. Naive CD8 T cells, defined as CD8+CD4-CCR7+CD45RA+, were FACS-sorted into RLT Plus buffer on a BD FACSAria II. Detection sensitivity was tested by spiking Jurkat RNA equal to ten TCR copies' worth into samples containing 20,000-1,000,000 naive CD8 T cells. CD8 T cells were enriched with RosetteSep CD8+ T Cell Enrichment Cocktail and Ficoll-Paque, followed by ACK red cell lysis. As regards this clonotype: Its binding antigen is unknown. No much larger clonotype is one base removed from it; base qualities were not supplied.

Libraries were made using PCR. The sample was run on an Illumina HiSeq 4000. Preparation of bulk TCR libraries followed a previously described approach, with the TCR primers listed in Table S5. The Qiagen AllPrep DNA/RNA kit was used to purify total RNA. Before analysis, reads from multiple sequencing runs of the same library were pooled. From the authors' description of their analysis: Reads were retained only if an exact TCR constant sequence was present, and the retained reads were trimmed to 150 nt and grouped according to their 12-nt molecular barcodes. Reads inside each barcode group were sub-clustered using a 15% Levenshtein threshold, and a quality-weighted consensus sequence was constructed for each RNA molecule. Non-functional sequences were excluded, and lower-count sequences lying one edit away from another sequence were also excluded. Barcode sub-clusters with fewer than 20% of the maximum read count were removed, based on fitting two negative binomial distributions. In-frame beta chains were kept once TCRdb had trimmed the public reads at Q25 with fastp and called clones with MiXCR. Rows are unified per CDR3 protein, each entry keeping the most common DNA and genes. The V and J calls, along with clone size, are taken from TCRdb and not from the paper's own processing. This sample gives around 480,000 distinct CDR3 sequences in total; about 22% of them show up just once. The ten largest clones represent 0.7% to 1% of the sample.

The source material was naive CD8+ T cells from blood, with Jurkat cell RNA spiked in. In light of the paper, this sample's cell subset or site label describes: FACS-sorted CD8+CD4-CCR7+CD45RA+ naive T cells. The sequence was collected from a human donor in good health. Some libraries in this study had Jurkat cell RNA spiked in. This receptor chain uses TRBV19 and TRBJ2-5, with the D gene call left open. The sequenced DNA: TGTGCCAGTACTCCACCCGGGCTACCGTACCAAGAGACCCAGTACTTC. This translates into CASTPPGLPYQETQYF. Joined to the reference TRBV19 and TRBJ2-5 proteins, this CDR3 gives the full variable domain: DGGITQSPKYLFRKEGQNVTLSCEQNLNHDAMYWYRQDPGQGLRLIYYSQIVNDFQKGDIAEGYSVSREKKESFPLTVTSAQKNPTAFYLCASTPPGLPYQETQYFGPGTRLLVL.